This TCR beta chain was recorded in a study of blood T cell repertoires in COVID-19 (dated by TCRdb to about 2020). At the level of the whole study: Collaborator samples came from the United States, Italy and Spain and covered acute and convalescent phases of COVID-19. The material from the prospective study consisted of cDNA or gDNA derived from T cells, B-cell-depleted T cells, or PBMCs. The dataset comprised deeply sampled blood TCRbeta repertoires from subjects exposed to, actively infected with, or recovered from COVID-19. The repertoires were released in a freely available public database intended as a resource for research on the immune response to SARS-CoV-2. Samples were obtained from the ongoing ImmuneRACE study (first 160 participants) and from some 1,300 subjects provided by 6 global collaborators. A de-identified subject ID, COVID-19 status, age in years and sex were almost always included in the sample metadata. Where HLA class I and class II types were available, the types were taken from metadata supplied by the sample provider, not from assay-based typing. Summary of the overall study and its limitations: Clinical and demographic metadata were provided uncurated, with the amount varying by source and participant.

This clone was recorded a few times. No antigen is known for it. Base-call qualities are not available, and no considerably larger clone is one nucleotide away. The collaborating institutions used their own protocols to collect whole blood in K2EDTA tubes. Collaborator samples were shipped for TCRbeta analysis as frozen whole blood, isolated PBMCs, or DNA extracted from either sample type. Sequences SGHRS (CDR1) and YFSETQ (CDR2) are obtained from the germline V gene. The CDR3 has 17 amino acids, counting the end cysteine and phenylalanine. Only the CDR3 DNA is retained, 51 bases long and in frame from the first base. Clipping removes 0 bases from V and 0 bases from J, with 5 as the unmatched junction base count. The immunoSEQ Assay, a bias-controlled multiplex PCR, was used to amplify TCRbeta CDR3 regions from genomic DNA. Per the source publication's procedure: The number of nucleated cells in each sample was estimated by amplification of reference gene primers within the assay. Sequence reads were collapsed and filtered to measure the absolute abundance of every unique TCRbeta CDR3 rearrangement. Productive Simpson clonality was computed per sample as the square root of Simpson's diversity index over productive rearrangements. Sourced from immuneACCESS, this table was stored by TCRdb with only in-frame sequences that have V and J called. A share of the clones is absent; for the studies checked, an unresolved V gene accounts for under half, and the remainder has no known explanation. D and trimming come from the DNA, and the V and J calls and clone size come from that table. The sample table contains over 70,000 clones; only one count was recorded for around three quarters of them. The ten largest clones add up to around a tenth of the sample.

Material: peripheral blood. This TCR came from a woman in her sixties or seventies with acute or convalescent COVID-19. Recombination linked TRBV5-1 to TRBJ1-3; the junction holds 8 bases that match TRBD1. The CDR3 amino acid sequence is: CASSLAPGGFSGNTIYF. DNA sequence: TGCGCCAGCAGCTTGGCTCCAGGGGGCTTCTCTGGAAACACCATATATTTT.